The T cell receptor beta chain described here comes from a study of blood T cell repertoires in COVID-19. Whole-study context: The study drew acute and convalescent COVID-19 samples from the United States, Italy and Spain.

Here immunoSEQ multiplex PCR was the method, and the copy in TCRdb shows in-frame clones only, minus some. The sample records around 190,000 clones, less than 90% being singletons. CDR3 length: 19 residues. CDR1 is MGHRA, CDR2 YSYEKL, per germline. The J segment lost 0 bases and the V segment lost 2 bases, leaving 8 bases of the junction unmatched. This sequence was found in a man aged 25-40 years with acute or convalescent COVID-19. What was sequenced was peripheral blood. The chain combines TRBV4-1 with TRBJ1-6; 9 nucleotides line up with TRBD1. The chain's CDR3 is CASSQPGQGLNSYNSPLHF. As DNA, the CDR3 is TGCGCCAGCAGCCAACCGGGACAGGGTTTAAACTCCTATAATTCACCCCTCCACTTT.